The entry below gives a single T cell receptor beta chain sequence along with its context. V lost 0 bases and J lost 1, with 16 bases in between. The CDR3 covers 18 residues. Looked up from germline, CDR1 is ENHRY and CDR2 is SYGVKD. This record comes from a study of shared clonotypes between healthy human individuals. Using immunoSEQ multiplex PCR, the repertoire was profiled, and TCRdb retains in-frame clones only, with some absent. The sample holds about 2.4 million clones, approximately 93% seen once. The sample consisted of naive CD4+ T cells from PBMCs. Documented subset: CD45RA+ positively selected. V usage is TRBV10-3 and J usage is TRBJ1-5; no definite D call. The TCR was taken from a man aged 18 to 30 in good health. Some clones in this sample may be carry-over from other donors' samples. The CDR3 loop reads CAISESGVGAGSNQPQHF. Written as DNA, the CDR3 is TGTGCCATCAGTGAGTCCGGAGTAGGTGCGGGGAGCAATCAGCCCCAGCATTTT.